These 21 T cell receptor beta chains were all obtained from the same sample, sequenced in a study of T cells after yellow fever vaccination. TCRdb re-called the 5' RACE reads with MiXCR, one entry per CDR3 protein. The repertoire holds roughly 170,000 distinct CDR3 sequences, with approximately 6% as singletons. The specimen comprised CD4+ T cells sorted from PBMCs, sampled on the day of the first yellow fever vaccination. Receptors were obtained from a young man who received the YFV17D yellow fever vaccine.

The CDR3 sequence is CASSSGRTGANVLTF. The CDR3 DNA reads as TGTGCCAGCAGCTCCGGACGGACTGGGGCCAACGTCCTGACTTTC. V usage is TRBV5-6 and J usage is TRBJ2-6; D remains ambiguous. Germline CDR1 reads SGHDT; CDR2 reads YYEEEE. The CDR3 has 15 residues. V was pared by 3 bases and J by 2 bases, with 9 bases between. Filled out from reference TRBV5-6 and TRBJ2-6, the complete variable domain reads DAGVTQSPTHLIKTRGQQVTLRCSPKSGHDTVSWYQQALGQGPQFIFQYYEEEERQRGNFPDRFSGHQFPNYSSELNVNALLLGDSALYLCASSSGRTGANVLTFGAGSRLTVL.

About this clonotype: One junction end does not reproduce the germline sequence, and a read error may be involved. This chain joins TRBV12-3 or TRBV12-4 and TRBJ1-2, with D hard to call. The CDR3 is 14 amino acids. The CDR3 nucleotides read TGTACCAGCAGTTTCTCTGGGCGAGTAGGCGGCTACACCTTC. This sequence encodes CTSSFSGRVGGYTF.

This clonotype was counted ten times or more. This chain links TRBV27 with TRBJ2-1; 9 bases map to TRBD2. The CDR3 is 16 amino acids. With V trimmed by 0 bases and J by 8 bases, 8 bases remained unmatched. CDR1 and CDR2 from the germline V gene are MNHEY and SMNVEV (reference sequence). CDR3 loop: CASSLSGGGASYEQFF. CDR3 DNA sequence: TGTGCCAGCAGTTTATCCGGCGGGGGGGCTAGCTATGAGCAGTTCTTC.

This clonotype appeared a few times. The chain uses TRBV6-6 and TRBJ1-2; D is undetermined. The CDR3 loop spans 13 amino acids. Trimming removed 6 bases from V and 0 bases from J, with 8 bases in between. Per the germline V gene, CDR1 is MNHNY and CDR2 is SVGAGI (reference sequence). The CDR3 DNA sequence: TGTGCCAGCAGCAACGGGGCTAACTATGGCTACACCTTC. Encoded protein: CASSNGANYGYTF.

In its sample, this clonotype was seen a few times. This chain joins TRBV6-1 and TRBJ2-1; D is perhaps TRBD2 (5 bases). Germline V lookup: CDR1 MNHNS, CDR2 SASEGT. The V and J ends lost 7 bases and 8 bases respectively, with 18 bases between them. The CDR3 runs to 14 residues. This CDR3 reads CASKRGNLGYEQFF. CDR3 nucleotide sequence: TGTGCCAGCAAACGAGGGAACCTCGGATATGAGCAGTTCTTC.

For this clonotype: Given a much more abundant clone one base away, this may be a read error. This rearrangement joins TRBV4-3 to TRBJ2-2, with D hard to call. Germline lookup yields CDR1 LGHNA and CDR2 YSLEER. Trimming stripped 7 bases from V and 3 bases from J, with 24 bases between. The CDR3 loop spans 18 amino acids. Here the CDR3 DNA reads TGCGCCAGCATCCATGTCCCTACGGTTTCAAGGGACACCGGGGAGCTGTTTTTT. This encodes CASIHVPTVSRDTGELFF.

This clonotype has a handful of counts. V and J are TRBV9 and TRBJ1-5; tentative D call: TRBD1 (5 bases). Trimming pared 4 bases from V and 0 bases from J, leaving 11 bases between. Germline CDR1 is SGDLS and CDR2 is YYNGEE. The CDR3 is 15 amino acids. CDR3 coding DNA: TGTGCCAGCAGCCTGGCAGGGTATAGCAATCAGCCCCAGCATTTT. Protein product: CASSLAGYSNQPQHF.

V and J are TRBV7-2 and TRBJ1-5; D is perhaps TRBD1 (5 bases). The CDR3 totals 14 residues. Germline-derived CDR1 and CDR2 are SGHTA and FQGNSA. With 2 bases removed from V and 6 bases from J, the gap between germline ends came to 11 bases. The CDR3 sequence: CASSLRGGGQPQHF. The CDR3 DNA is TGTGCCAGCAGCTTAAGGGGAGGCGGTCAGCCCCAGCATTTT. Supplemented by reference TRBV7-2 and TRBJ1-5, the full variable domain reads GAGVSQSPSNKVTEKGKDVELRCDPISGHTALYWYRQSLGQGLEFLIYFQGNSAPDKSGLPSDRFSAERTGGSVSTLTIQRTQQEDSAVYLCASSLRGGGQPQHFGDGTRLSIL.

This clonotype has ten or more counts. This chain uses TRBV20-1 with TRBJ2-3, with 10 bases identical to TRBD2. The ends lost 1 base at V and 2 bases at J; junction bases unmatched: 12. There are 18 residues in the CDR3. Germline V gives CDR1 DFQATT, CDR2 SNEGSKA (reference sequence). The CDR3 region has the DNA TGCAGTGCTAGAGCAGGCCTAGCGGGGGTGACCTACACAGATACGCAGTATTTT. Amino acid sequence: CSARAGLAGVTYTDTQYF.

In the case of this clonotype: Compared with germline, one end of the junction differs, possibly owing to a read error. The CDR3 protein is CAIRGPLRNTKAFF. CDR3 bases: TGCGCCATCAGGGGCCCGCTTCGGAACACTAAAGCTTTCTTT. The chain couples TRBV4-1 to TRBJ1-1, with D perhaps matching TRBD1 (6 bases). CDR1 and CDR2 (germline): MGHRA, YSYEKL. The CDR3 spans 14 residues.

J is TRBJ1-5 and V is TRBV7-2, with D possibly being TRBD1 (6 bases). This CDR3 region has 17 residues. The germline V and J ends were trimmed by 5 bases and 0 bases, with 17 bases remaining between them. Germline CDR1 reads SGHTA; CDR2 reads FQGNSA. The chain's CDR3 is CASSREGLGHSNQPQHF. The CDR3 DNA reads TGTGCCAGCAGCCGGGAGGGATTGGGACATAGCAATCAGCCCCAGCATTTT.

The sample holds many counts of this clonotype. The chain links TRBV5-1 to TRBJ2-3; 7 bases fit TRBD2. CDR1 is SGHRS and CDR2 is YFSETQ in the germline V gene. The CDR3 totals 16 residues. Losses at the gene ends were 0 bases for V and 1 base for J; bases not matched to a gene: 5. In DNA, the CDR3 is TGCGCCAGCAGCTTGGAACCCGCGGGGGGCACAGATACGCAGTATTTT. Translated, it gives CASSLEPAGGTDTQYF.

This clonotype showed up just a few times. V and J are TRBV5-1 and TRBJ1-1; D is perhaps TRBD1 (5 bases). With 0 bases removed from V and 4 bases from J, the gap between germline ends came to 16 bases. The CDR3 runs 16 residues. Germline CDR1 is SGHRS and CDR2 is YFSETQ. CDR3 region: CASSLALRGRSTEAFF. The CDR3 DNA follows: TGCGCCAGCAGCTTGGCCCTAAGGGGAAGGAGCACTGAAGCTTTCTTT.

This clonotype was seen ten or more times. V usage is TRBV7-2 and J usage is TRBJ2-2; the D is unclear. The length of the CDR3 is 16 residues. The germline gives CDR1 SGHTA, CDR2 FQGNSA. With 5 bases removed from V and 3 bases from J, the gap between germline ends came to 16 bases. CDR3 loop: CASSRAPGSYTGELFF. The CDR3 region has the DNA TGTGCCAGCAGCCGGGCGCCCGGGTCATACACCGGGGAGCTGTTTTTT.

V and J are TRBV20-1 and TRBJ2-1; D possibly corresponds to TRBD2 (6 bases). CDR1 is DFQATT, CDR2 SNEGSKA, per germline (reference sequence). The CDR3 length is 15 residues. Trimming left V 4 bases short and J 4 bases short, with 17 bases between. CDR3 loop: CSATISGVQYNEQFF. The CDR3 nucleotides read TGCAGTGCTACAATTTCGGGAGTGCAATACAATGAGCAGTTCTTC.

This clonotype was found many times. The chain has TRBV9 and TRBJ2-5, with D possibly matching TRBD2 (5 bases). Between the trimmed V and J ends, which lost 1 base and 5 bases, there was a span of 15 bases. CDR1 is SGDLS, CDR2 YYNGEE, per germline. The CDR3 spans 15 residues. This CDR3 reads CASSVNSGTGETQYF. In DNA, the CDR3 is TGTGCCAGCAGCGTAAACAGCGGAACGGGTGAGACCCAGTACTTC.

A few counts support this clonotype. J is TRBJ2-7 and V is TRBV5-4; a possible D gene is TRBD1 (5 bases). Germline V lookup: CDR1 SGHNT, CDR2 YYREEE (reference sequence). The CDR3 loop spans 12 amino acids. The V and J ends lost 1 base and 6 bases respectively, with 8 bases between them. CDR3 residues: CASSLTGAEQYF. CDR3 bases: TGTGCCAGCAGCTTGACAGGAGCCGAGCAGTACTTC.

In regard to this clonotype: An end of the junction differs from the germline gene, which may be a read error. This chain uses TRBV6-1 with TRBJ2-1, with a tentative D call TRBD1 (5 bases). This CDR3 comprises 17 residues. Germline V lookup: CDR1 MNHNS, CDR2 SASEGT. For the CDR3, the DNA is TGTACCAGCAGTGAACTCGGGTCAGGGCTAGTCGCCAATGAGCAGTTCTTC. This encodes CTSSELGSGLVANEQFF.

This clonotype showed up many times. DNA of the CDR3: TGTGCCAGCAGTTTCCAGGGGGCGTATTCATTGGGCACTGAAGCTTTCTTT. This codes for CASSFQGAYSLGTEAFF. The rearrangement joins TRBV28 to TRBJ1-1; 8 positions match TRBD1. This CDR3 has 17 residues. The germline gives CDR1 MDHEN, CDR2 SYDVKM. Unmatched junction bases numbered 13, after V lost 3 bases and J lost 4 bases.

The chain is built from TRBV5-1 and TRBJ2-1; 10 nucleotides agree with TRBD1. From germline, CDR1 is SGHRS and CDR2 YFSETQ. The CDR3 is 16 amino acids. V lost 0 bases to trimming and J lost 7 bases; unmatched junction nucleotides: 7. The CDR3 DNA reads TGCGCCAGCAGCTTGGAGCCGGGACAGGGGTTGAATGAGCAGTTCTTC. It specifies CASSLEPGQGLNEQFF.

This clonotype was seen a handful of times. The chain recombines TRBV6-1 with TRBJ1-5; TRBD1 aligns across 9 bases. Germline CDR1 and CDR2: MNHNS and SASEGT. The length of the CDR3 is 13 residues. Trimming removed 8 bases from V and 5 bases from J; junction bases left unmatched: 4. The CDR3 sequence: CASLGQGHQPQHF. CDR3 nucleotide sequence: TGTGCCAGCCTCGGACAGGGGCATCAGCCCCAGCATTTT.